This T cell receptor (beta chain) was retrieved from a study of blood T cells in healthy people across ages. The second PCR ran about 6 to 12 cycles with a sample-barcoded 5' primer and J-beta primers. The template-switch adaptor was a 5' adaptor with 12 random nucleotides. It tagged each cDNA molecule. TCRdb redid the calling of the 5' RACE reads with MiXCR, one entry per CDR3 protein. Here the sample spans 1.5 million to 1.9 million distinct CDR3 sequences, 40% to 45% being singletons. Regarding the study as a whole: Estimates drawn from one million T cells were deemed to understate diversity.

Trimming removed 3 bases from V and 0 bases from J, with 14 bases in between. This CDR3 region has 15 residues. CDR1 is DFQATT, CDR2 SNEGSKA, per germline (reference sequence). For this clonotype: What it binds is unknown.

Researchers isolated at least 6 million PBMCs per sample. The V call is TRBV20-1, the J call TRBJ1-2, with D possibly being TRBD1 (5 bases). The origin of this receptor is a woman between 18 and 30 years old in good health. The sequencing input was blood. The CDR3 loop is CSASSSGTANYGYTF. In DNA form, the CDR3 reads TGCAGTGCTAGCTCCTCCGGGACGGCTAACTATGGCTACACCTTC.